Below, one TCR beta chain is given with its context. Its antigen is still unknown. This specimen comes from a study of T cell responses to AZD1222 COVID-19 vaccine. Study-level results: Repertoires were obtained only post-peak T cell response. Reports say nearly half of spike-specific TCRs go after unmutated variant regions. Regions 160-218 and 743-854 held dominance among vaccine-associated CD4 TCRs, which spanned spike. Donors skewed white British and female; clonal diversity was possibly underestimated.

Germline CDR1 MNHEY, CDR2 SVGAGI. V lost 1 base, J lost 5 bases, and 14 bases lay in between. The CDR3 runs 15 residues. Using immunoSEQ multiplex PCR, the repertoire was profiled, and TCRdb retains in-frame clones only, with some absent. The data hold under 150,000 clones, with 85% to 95% observed a single time. The V gene is TRBV6-5, the J gene TRBJ1-2; D might be TRBD1 (5 bases). The receptor was isolated from an adult who received the AZD1222 COVID-19 vaccine. The material was peripheral blood, obtained 28 days after the second AZD1222 dose. This CDR3 reads CASSYWVSGGYGYTF. The CDR3 bases are TGTGCCAGCAGTTACTGGGTCTCGGGGGGGTATGGCTACACCTTC.